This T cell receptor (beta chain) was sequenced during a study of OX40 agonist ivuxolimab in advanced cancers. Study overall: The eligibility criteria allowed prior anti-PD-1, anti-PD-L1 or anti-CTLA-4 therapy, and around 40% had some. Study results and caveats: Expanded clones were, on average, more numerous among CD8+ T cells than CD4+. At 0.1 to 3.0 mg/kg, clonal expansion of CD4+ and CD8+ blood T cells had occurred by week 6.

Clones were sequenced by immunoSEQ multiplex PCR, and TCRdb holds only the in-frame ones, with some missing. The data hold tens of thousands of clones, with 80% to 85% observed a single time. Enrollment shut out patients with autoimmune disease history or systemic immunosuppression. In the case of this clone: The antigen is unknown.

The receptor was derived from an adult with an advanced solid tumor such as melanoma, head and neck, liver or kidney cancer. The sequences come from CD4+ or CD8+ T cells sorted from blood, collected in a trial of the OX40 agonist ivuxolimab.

The CDR3 loop is CASSLHSGREGYTF. The CDR3 nucleotides are TGTGCCAGCAGTTTGCATTCCGGGAGGGAAGGCTACACCTTC. The chain employs TRBV27 and TRBJ1-2; D ambiguous. The CDR3 spans 14 residues. V shed 3 bases and J shed 8 bases, with 16 bases lying between them. CDR1 and CDR2 from the germline V gene are MNHEY and SMNVEV (reference sequence).